One T cell receptor beta chain is described in this entry. What it binds is not known. These data come from a study of cytomegalovirus exposure and HLA in healthy donors. Whole-study context: The early release's HLA-typed donors yielded approximately 81 million unique TCRs. Study results and caveats: At a 0.05 false discovery rate, a later analysis found some 17,000 TCR beta sequences to be associated with HLA alleles. CMV serostatus stood as the only immune exposure information on hand.

With 60 Vbeta and 13 Jbeta primers, the PCR was carried out. Profiled with immunoSEQ multiplex PCR; TCRdb holds only in-frame clones, not every one. The repertoire holds about 200,000 clones, around 80% seen once, with over 1.5% in the top ten. The sequence came from a man aged 35 to 55 in good health and CMV-seropositive. Sequenced: PBMCs.

The CDR3 region is CASSQGGTSGRIDTQYF. The CDR3, as DNA: TGTGCCAGCAGCCAAGGAGGAACTAGCGGGAGGATTGATACGCAGTATTTT. V gene TRBV4-2 combines with J gene TRBJ2-3, with 12 positions matching TRBD2. CDR3 length: 17 amino acids. The germline gives CDR1 LGHNA, CDR2 YNFKEQ. The junction had 8 bases not matched to a gene; V was cut back by 1 base and J by 6 bases.